What follows describes a single T cell receptor (beta chain). CDR3 length: 16 residues. Germline trimming cut 4 bases from V and 3 bases from J; bases unmatched to any gene: 7. Germline V gene sequence: CDR1 SGHRS, CDR2 YFSETQ. This record comes from a study of blood T cell repertoires in COVID-19. About the research overall: The samples span acute and convalescent COVID-19 from the United States, Italy and Spain. PBMCs, B-cell-depleted T cells, or T cells were the source of the cDNA or gDNA that made up the material.

In the original processing: Amplification from reference gene primers served as the basis for estimated nucleated cell counts. This table comes from immunoSEQ multiplex PCR, and its TCRdb copy is limited to in-frame clones, with some not included. V and J calls and clone size are given by that table; D and trimming were obtained from the DNA. The repertoire holds under 300,000 clones, with roughly 80% as singletons. The TCR originated in a woman in her sixties with active or convalescent COVID-19. V is TRBV5-1 and J is TRBJ2-6; TRBD1 matches at 7 bases. The sequencing sample was made of peripheral blood. The CDR3 loop is CASSPETGFGANVLTF. DNA of the CDR3: TGCGCCAGCAGCCCGGAGACAGGGTTTGGGGCCAACGTCCTGACTTTC.